The next 5 T cell receptor beta chains were all read from a single sample in a study of cytomegalovirus exposure and HLA in healthy donors. The PCR was carried out with 60 Vbeta primers and 13 Jbeta primers. Profiling relied on immunoSEQ multiplex PCR, and the TCRdb table lists in-frame clones only, not all of them. Of 140,000 or so clones in the sample, around three fifths were seen once. Sequenced: PBMCs. The receptors were gathered from a male donor in good health and CMV-seronegative.

The rearrangement uses TRBV30 and TRBJ2-3; 15 positions agree with TRBD2. The germline V gene has CDR1 GTSNPN and CDR2 SVGIG (reference sequence). The CDR3 sequence is 16 residues long. J lost 4 bases, V lost 8 bases, and 10 bases had no gene match. CDR3: CAGRGTSGGISDTQYF. In DNA form, the CDR3 reads TGTGCCGGCAGGGGGACTAGCGGGGGGATCTCAGATACGCAGTATTTT.

This clone turned up a few times. The rearrangement joins TRBV4-2 to TRBJ2-1; 11 bases map to TRBD2. Germline V gives CDR1 LGHNA, CDR2 YNFKEQ. The CDR3 extends over 15 amino acids. V dropped 3 bases and J dropped 6; count of bases not matched to a gene: 4. The CDR3 nucleotides read TGTGCCAGCAGCCAGGGTAGCGGGGGGGTCAATGAGCAGTTCTTC. Its protein is CASSQGSGGVNEQFF.

The J gene is TRBJ1-2, the V gene TRBV10-1; TRBD1 agrees at 8 bases. Germline values: CDR1 WNHNN, CDR2 SYGVQD (reference sequence). There are 15 residues in the CDR3. V dropped 0 bases and J dropped 5; count of bases not matched to a gene: 5. In DNA, the CDR3 is TGCGCCAGCAGTGAGTCGTTTAGACAGGGGTATGGCTACACCTTC. Encoded protein: CASSESFRQGYGYTF.

The chain joins TRBV12-5 to TRBJ1-5; TRBD1 agrees at 9 bases. There are 16 residues in the CDR3. Germline lookup yields CDR1 LGHNT and CDR2 FRNRAP. The V gene end was trimmed by 7 bases and the J gene end by 7 bases; junction bases not matched to a gene: 14. This CDR3 reads CASARETGGGGQPQHF. CDR3 nucleotide sequence: TGTGCTAGTGCCCGAGAAACAGGGGGCGGGGGGCAGCCCCAGCATTTT.

The chain uses TRBV6-4 and TRBJ2-3, with 9 bases that match TRBD2. The CDR3 is 15 amino acids. The trim removed 4 bases at V and 1 base at J, leaving 3 bases unmatched. Germline V gives CDR1 MRHNA, CDR2 SNTAGT. CDR3: CASSVLAGGTDTQYF. The CDR3 DNA follows: TGTGCCAGCAGTGTTTTAGCGGGGGGCACAGATACGCAGTATTTT.